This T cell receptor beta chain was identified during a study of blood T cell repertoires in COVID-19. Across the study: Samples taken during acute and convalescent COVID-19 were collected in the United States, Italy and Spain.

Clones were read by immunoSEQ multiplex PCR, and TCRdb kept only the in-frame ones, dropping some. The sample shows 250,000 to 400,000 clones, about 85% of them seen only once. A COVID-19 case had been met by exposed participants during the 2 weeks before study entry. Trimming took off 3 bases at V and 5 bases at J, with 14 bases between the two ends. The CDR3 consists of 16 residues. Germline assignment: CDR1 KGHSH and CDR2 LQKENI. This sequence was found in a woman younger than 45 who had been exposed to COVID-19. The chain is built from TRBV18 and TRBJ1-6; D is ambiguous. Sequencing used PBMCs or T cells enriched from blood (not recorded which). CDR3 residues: CASSPLEVSHNSPLHF. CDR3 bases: TGTGCCAGCTCACCCCTGGAGGTATCGCATAATTCACCCCTCCACTTT.